The 8 T cell receptor beta chains reported below all come from one sample, sequenced in a study of beta chain features in type 1 diabetes. Study observations and caveats: Type 1 diabetes patients had TCRB CDR3s that were shorter (moderately but significantly so) in all four CD4+ subsets.

Antigens of these TCRs are unknown. The whole isolated RNA underwent reverse transcription, so sequencing captured expressed TCRB transcripts. The table came from immunoSEQ multiplex PCR; TCRdb's copy has only in-frame clones and leaves some out. This sample has around 280,000 clones, with approximately 16% found just once. The source material was naive CD4+ T cells from blood. Source of these receptors: a man between 18 and 35 years old with type 1 diabetes.

The chain employs TRBV4-3 and TRBJ2-7; D perhaps matches TRBD2 (7 bases). V was pared by 2 bases and J by 3 bases, with 17 bases between. Germline V lookup: CDR1 LGHNA, CDR2 YSLEER. This CDR3 is built from 16 residues. The CDR3 nucleotides are TGCGCCAGCAGCCAAAGGGGGAGGGCTAGAAACTACGAGCAGTACTTC. Protein sequence: CASSQRGRARNYEQYF.

This clone occurred a few times. V and J are TRBV7-9 and TRBJ2-7; D gene uncertain. The CDR3 runs 13 residues. V was trimmed by 5 bases and J by 4 bases, leaving 12 bases between them. In germline, CDR1 is SEHNR, CDR2 FQNEAQ (reference sequence). In nucleotides, the CDR3 is TGTGCCAGCAGCCCCCCGGCCAGGTACGAGCAGTACTTC. Encoded protein: CASSPPARYEQYF.

This clone was seen more than once but under ten times. CDR3 residues: CASSVRDRVWEQFF. CDR3 DNA sequence: TGTGCCAGCAGCGTGCGTGACAGGGTATGGGAGCAGTTCTTC. V usage is TRBV9 and J usage is TRBJ2-1; 7 positions match TRBD1. The CDR3 is 14 amino acids. Germline V CDR1 and CDR2: SGDLS, YYNGEE. The trim removed 2 bases at V and 10 bases at J, leaving 9 bases unmatched.

This clone was counted only a few times. The chain links TRBV7-9 to TRBJ1-5; D is ambiguous. The V end was cut by 1 base, the J end by 5 bases, with 9 bases between. CDR1 and CDR2 from the germline V gene are SEHNR and FQNEAQ (reference sequence). There are 14 residues in the CDR3. CDR3 in DNA: TGTGCCAGCAGCTTAGGCGGGGTTGATCAGCCCCAGCATTTT. This translates into CASSLGGVDQPQHF.

This clone was seen a few times. The chain has TRBV7-2 and TRBJ2-7, with 7 positions matching TRBD2. This CDR3 region has 15 residues. V shed 5 bases and J 5 bases; nucleotides not matched to a gene: 12. The germline gives CDR1 SGHTA, CDR2 FQGNSA. This chain's CDR3 is CASSLRGTTPNEQYF. The CDR3 region has the DNA TGTGCCAGCAGCCTCCGGGGGACTACCCCGAACGAGCAGTACTTC.

This rearrangement joins TRBV29-1 to TRBJ2-1, with 11 nucleotides matching TRBD2. Germline V gene data show CDR1 as SQVTM and CDR2 as ANQGSEA. Trimming took 5 bases from V and 5 from J; bases not matched to a gene: 8. The length of the CDR3 is 15 residues. CDR3 nucleotide sequence: TGCAGCGTTCTGTTTGGGGGACTAGCGGACAATGAGCAGTTCTTC. Encoded protein: CSVLFGGLADNEQFF.

This chain joins TRBV7-2 and TRBJ2-3; TRBD2 matches 9 bases. J was trimmed by 5 bases and V by 1 base; bases with no gene match: 10. CDR3 length equals 17 residues. CDR1 SGHTA and CDR2 FQGNSA come from the germline V gene. The CDR3 nucleotides read TGTGCCAGCAGCTTAGTCCCGGCGGGGGGGCCGGGAGATACGCAGTATTTT. It yields the protein CASSLVPAGGPGDTQYF.

The chain links TRBV28 to TRBJ2-7; perhaps TRBD1 as D (8 bases). This CDR3 spans 15 amino acids. V was cut by 4 bases and J by 6 bases, with 19 bases left in between. Germline CDR1 MDHEN, CDR2 SYDVKM. The CDR3 is CASSSTWTGRGEQYF. In DNA form, the CDR3 reads TGTGCCAGCAGTTCCACCTGGACAGGGAGGGGCGAGCAGTACTTC.